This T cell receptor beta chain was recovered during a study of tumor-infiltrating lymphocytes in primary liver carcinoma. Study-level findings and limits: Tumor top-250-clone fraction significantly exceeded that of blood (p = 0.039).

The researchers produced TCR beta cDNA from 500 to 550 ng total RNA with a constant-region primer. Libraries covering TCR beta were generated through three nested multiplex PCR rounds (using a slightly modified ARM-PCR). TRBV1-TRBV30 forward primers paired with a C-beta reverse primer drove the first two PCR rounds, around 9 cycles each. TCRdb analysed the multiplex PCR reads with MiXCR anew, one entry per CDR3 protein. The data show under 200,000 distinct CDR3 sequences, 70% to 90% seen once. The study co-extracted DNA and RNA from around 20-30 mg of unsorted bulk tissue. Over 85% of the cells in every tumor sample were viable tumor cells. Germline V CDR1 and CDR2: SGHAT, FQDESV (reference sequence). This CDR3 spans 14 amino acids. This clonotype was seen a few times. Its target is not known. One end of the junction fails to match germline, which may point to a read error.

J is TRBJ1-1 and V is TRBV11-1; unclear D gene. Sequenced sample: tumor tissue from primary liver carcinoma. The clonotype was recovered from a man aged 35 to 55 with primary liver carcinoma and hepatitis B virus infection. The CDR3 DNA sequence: TGTGCCACCAGCTTAAGTCGGAGGATAGCTGAAGCTTTCTTT. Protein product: CATSLSRRIAEAFF.